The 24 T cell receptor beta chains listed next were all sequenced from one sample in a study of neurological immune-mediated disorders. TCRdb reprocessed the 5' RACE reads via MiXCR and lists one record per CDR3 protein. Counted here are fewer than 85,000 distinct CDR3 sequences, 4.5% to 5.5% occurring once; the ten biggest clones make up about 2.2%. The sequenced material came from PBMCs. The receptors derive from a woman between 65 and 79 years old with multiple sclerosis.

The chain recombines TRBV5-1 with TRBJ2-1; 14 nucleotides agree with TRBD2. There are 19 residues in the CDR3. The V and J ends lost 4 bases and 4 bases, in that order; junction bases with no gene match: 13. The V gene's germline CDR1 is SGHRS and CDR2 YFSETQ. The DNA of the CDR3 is TGCGCCAGCAGCAGTCCGGGACTAGCGGGAGAGGGAGCGTACAATGAGCAGTTCTTC. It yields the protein CASSSPGLAGEGAYNEQFF.

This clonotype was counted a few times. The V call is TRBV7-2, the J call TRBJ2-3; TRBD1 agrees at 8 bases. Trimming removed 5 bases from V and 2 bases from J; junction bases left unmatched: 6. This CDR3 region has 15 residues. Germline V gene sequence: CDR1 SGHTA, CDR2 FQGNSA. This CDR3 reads CASSTGQGVTDTQYF. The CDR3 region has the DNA TGTGCCAGCAGCACCGGACAGGGAGTCACAGATACGCAGTATTTT.

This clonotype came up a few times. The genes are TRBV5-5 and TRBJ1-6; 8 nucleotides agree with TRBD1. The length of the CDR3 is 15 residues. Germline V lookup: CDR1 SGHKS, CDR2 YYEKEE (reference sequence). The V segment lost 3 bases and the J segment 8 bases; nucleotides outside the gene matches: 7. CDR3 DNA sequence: TGTGCCAGCAGCTCGGACAGGGTGAGGGATTCACCCCTCCACTTT. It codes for CASSSDRVRDSPLHF.

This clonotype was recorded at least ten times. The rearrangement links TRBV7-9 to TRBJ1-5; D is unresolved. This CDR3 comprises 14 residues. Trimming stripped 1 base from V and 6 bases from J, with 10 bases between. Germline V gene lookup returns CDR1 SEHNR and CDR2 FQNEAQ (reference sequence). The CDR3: CASSLVAGGQPQHF. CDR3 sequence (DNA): TGTGCCAGCAGCTTAGTAGCCGGCGGTCAGCCCCAGCATTTT.

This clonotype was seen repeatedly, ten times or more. The CDR3 DNA sequence: TGTGCCAGCAGCTTAGCGTCTACGACTAGCCATGAGCAGTTCTTC. It specifies CASSLASTTSHEQFF. The rearrangement uses TRBV7-2 and TRBJ2-1, with 7 bases aligning to TRBD2. V was pared by 0 bases and J by 8 bases, with 7 bases of the junction left unmatched. The CDR3 sequence is 15 residues long. Germline V gives CDR1 SGHTA, CDR2 FQGNSA.

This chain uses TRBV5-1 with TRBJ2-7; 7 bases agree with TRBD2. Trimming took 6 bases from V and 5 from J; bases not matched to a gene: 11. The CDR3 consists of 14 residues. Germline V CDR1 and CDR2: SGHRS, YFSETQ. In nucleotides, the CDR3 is TGCGCCAGCACCCCCGGGGAGGGAGGAAACGAGCAGTACTTC. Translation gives CASTPGEGGNEQYF.

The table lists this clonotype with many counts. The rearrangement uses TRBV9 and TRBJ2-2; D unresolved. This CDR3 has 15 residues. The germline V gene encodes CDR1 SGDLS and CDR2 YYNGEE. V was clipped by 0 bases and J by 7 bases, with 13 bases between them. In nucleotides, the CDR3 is TGTGCCAGCAGCGTAGCTAGAAACTTAAACGGGGAGCTGTTTTTT. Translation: CASSVARNLNGELFF.

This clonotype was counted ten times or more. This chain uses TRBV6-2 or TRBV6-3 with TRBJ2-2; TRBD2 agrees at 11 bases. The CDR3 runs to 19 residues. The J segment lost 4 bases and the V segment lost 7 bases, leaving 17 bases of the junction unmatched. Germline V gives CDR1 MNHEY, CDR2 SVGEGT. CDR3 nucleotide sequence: TGTGCCAGCACCATAAGGTGGGGGCTAGCGGGAGGAGGCACCGGGGAGCTGTTTTTT. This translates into CASTIRWGLAGGGTGELFF.

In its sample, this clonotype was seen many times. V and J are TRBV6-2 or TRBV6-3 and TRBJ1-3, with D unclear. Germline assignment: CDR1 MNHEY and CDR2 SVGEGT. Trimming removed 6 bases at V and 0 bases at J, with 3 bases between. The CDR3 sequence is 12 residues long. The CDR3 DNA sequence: TGTGCCAGCAGCAACTCTGGAAACACCATATATTTT. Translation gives CASSNSGNTIYF.

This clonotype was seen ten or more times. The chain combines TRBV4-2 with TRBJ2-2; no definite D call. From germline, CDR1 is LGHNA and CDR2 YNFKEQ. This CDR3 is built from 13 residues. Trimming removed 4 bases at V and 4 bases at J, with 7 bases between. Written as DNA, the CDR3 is TGTGCCAGCAGCCCCACGGGCACCGGGGAGCTGTTTTTT. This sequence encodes CASSPTGTGELFF.

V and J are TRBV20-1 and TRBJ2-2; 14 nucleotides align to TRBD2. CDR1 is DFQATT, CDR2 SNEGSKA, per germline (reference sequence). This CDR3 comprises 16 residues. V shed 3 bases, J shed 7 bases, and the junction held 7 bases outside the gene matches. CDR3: CSARHPGLAGVGELFF. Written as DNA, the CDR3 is TGCAGTGCTAGGCACCCGGGACTAGCGGGAGTCGGGGAGCTGTTTTTT.

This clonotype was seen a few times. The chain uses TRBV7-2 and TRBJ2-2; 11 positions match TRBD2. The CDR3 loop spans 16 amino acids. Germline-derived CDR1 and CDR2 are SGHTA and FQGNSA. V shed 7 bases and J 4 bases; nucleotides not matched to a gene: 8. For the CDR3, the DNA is TGTGCCAGCACCCTTCTAGCGGGAGGTACCACCGGGGAGCTGTTTTTT. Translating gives CASTLLAGGTTGELFF.

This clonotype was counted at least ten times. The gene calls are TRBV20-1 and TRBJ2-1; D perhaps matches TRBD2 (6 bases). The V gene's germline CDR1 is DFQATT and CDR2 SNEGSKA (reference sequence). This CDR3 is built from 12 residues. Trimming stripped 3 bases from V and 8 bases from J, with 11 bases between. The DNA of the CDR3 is TGCAGTGCTAGTCGGGGGAGCCATGAGCAGTTCTTC. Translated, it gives CSASRGSHEQFF.

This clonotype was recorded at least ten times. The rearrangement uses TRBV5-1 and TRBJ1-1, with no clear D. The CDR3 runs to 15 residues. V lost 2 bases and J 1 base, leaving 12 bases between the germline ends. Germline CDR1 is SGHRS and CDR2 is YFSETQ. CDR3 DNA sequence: TGCGCCAGCAGCTTAAGTGGACTCAAGAACACTGAAGCTTTCTTT. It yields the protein CASSLSGLKNTEAFF.

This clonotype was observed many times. In DNA form, the CDR3 reads TGTGCCAGCAGCTATCCGGGACAGGGGGCGGGGGAGCTGTTTTTT. Amino acid sequence: CASSYPGQGAGELFF. The chain combines TRBV6-6 with TRBJ2-2, with 12 bases lining up with TRBD1. J gave up 8 bases and V 6 bases, and 7 bases lay outside the gene matches. The CDR3 contains 15 residues. Germline V gene sequence: CDR1 MNHNY, CDR2 SVGAGI (reference sequence).

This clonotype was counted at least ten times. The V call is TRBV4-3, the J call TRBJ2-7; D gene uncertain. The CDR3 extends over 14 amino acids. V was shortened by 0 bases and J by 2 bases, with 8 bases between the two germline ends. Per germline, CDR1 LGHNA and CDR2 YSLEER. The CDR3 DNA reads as TGCGCCAGCAGCCAAGATCCGACCACCTACGAGCAGTACTTC. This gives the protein CASSQDPTTYEQYF.

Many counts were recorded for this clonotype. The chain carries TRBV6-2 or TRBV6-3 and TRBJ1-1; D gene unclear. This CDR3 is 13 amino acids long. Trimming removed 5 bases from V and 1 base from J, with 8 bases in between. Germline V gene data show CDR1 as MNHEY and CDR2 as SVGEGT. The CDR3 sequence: CASSRNGNTEAFF. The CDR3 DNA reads TGTGCCAGCAGTAGGAATGGGAACACTGAAGCTTTCTTT.

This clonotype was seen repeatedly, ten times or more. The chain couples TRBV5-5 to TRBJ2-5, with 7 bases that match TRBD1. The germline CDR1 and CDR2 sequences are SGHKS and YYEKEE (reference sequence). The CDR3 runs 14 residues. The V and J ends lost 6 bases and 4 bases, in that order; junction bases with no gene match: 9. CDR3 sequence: CASNRRGPSETQYF. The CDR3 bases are TGTGCCAGCAACCGAAGGGGGCCGTCAGAGACCCAGTACTTC.

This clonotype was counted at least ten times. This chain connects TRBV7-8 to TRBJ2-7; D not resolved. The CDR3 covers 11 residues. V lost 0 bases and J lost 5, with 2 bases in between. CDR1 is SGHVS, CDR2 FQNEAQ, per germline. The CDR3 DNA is TGTGCCAGCAGCTTAGCGAACGAGCAGTACTTC. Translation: CASSLANEQYF.

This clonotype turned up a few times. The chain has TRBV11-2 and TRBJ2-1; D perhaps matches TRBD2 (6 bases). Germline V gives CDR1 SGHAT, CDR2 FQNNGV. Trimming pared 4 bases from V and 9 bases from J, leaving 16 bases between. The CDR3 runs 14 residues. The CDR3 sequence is CASSYFISGVEQFF. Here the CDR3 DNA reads TGTGCCAGCAGCTACTTTATCTCGGGGGTTGAGCAGTTCTTC. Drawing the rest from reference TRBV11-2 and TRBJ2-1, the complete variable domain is EAGVAQSPRYKIIEKRQSVAFWCNPISGHATLYWYQQILGQGPKLLIQFQNNGVVDDSQLPKDRFSAERLKGVDSTLKIQPAKLEDSAVYLCASSYFISGVEQFFGPGTRLTVL.

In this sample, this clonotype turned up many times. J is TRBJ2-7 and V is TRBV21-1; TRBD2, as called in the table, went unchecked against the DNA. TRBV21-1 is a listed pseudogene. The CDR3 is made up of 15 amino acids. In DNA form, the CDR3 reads TGTGCCAGCAGCAATTCCGGGACTAGCTACTACGAGCAGTACTTC. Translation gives CASSNSGTSYYEQYF.

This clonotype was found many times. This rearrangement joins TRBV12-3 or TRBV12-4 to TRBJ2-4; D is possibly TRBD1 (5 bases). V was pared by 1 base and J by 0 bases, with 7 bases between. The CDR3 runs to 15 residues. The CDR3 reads CASSLGQLAKNIQYF. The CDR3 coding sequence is TGTGCCAGCAGTTTAGGACAGTTAGCCAAAAACATTCAGTACTTC.

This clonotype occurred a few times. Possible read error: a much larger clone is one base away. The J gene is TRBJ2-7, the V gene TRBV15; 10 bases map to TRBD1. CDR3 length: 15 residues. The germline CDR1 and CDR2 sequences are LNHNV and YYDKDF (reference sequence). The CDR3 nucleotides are TGTGTCACCAGCAGAGCTGGACAGGGGGCCTACGAGCAGTACTTC. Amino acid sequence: CVTSRAGQGAYEQYF.

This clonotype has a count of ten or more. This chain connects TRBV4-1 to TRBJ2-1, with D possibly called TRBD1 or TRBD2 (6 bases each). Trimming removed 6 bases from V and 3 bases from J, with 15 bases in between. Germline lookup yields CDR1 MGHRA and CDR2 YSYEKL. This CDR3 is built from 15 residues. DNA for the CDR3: TGCGCCAGCAGTCCTCCCGGGGGCTTCTACAATGAGCAGTTCTTC. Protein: CASSPPGGFYNEQFF.